A selection of T cell receptor beta chains follows, all from one sample in a study of regulatory T cells in long-lasting Graves disease. TCRdb re-called the multiplex PCR reads with MiXCR, one entry per CDR3 protein. The table includes roughly 350,000 distinct CDR3 sequences, 16% detected once. This sample was also put to use in a study of T cells in Graves' hyperthyroidism and ophthalmopathy.

The specimen was peripheral blood mononuclear cells (PBMCs), collected at new diagnosis, from a patient treated with antithyroid drugs. These receptors were collected from a woman aged 18-29 years with Graves disease. Each CDR3 is given with its conserved first and last residue. D genes are given only for firm matches. Part of the rows lack a size; the others show once, few, many or a class for expanded clones.

j_gene,d_gene,v_gene,abundance,CDR3aa,CDR3nt
TRBJ2-7,TRBD2,TRBV10-3,NA,CAISDPGRTSEGLEQYF,TGTGCCATCAGTGATCCCGGACGGACTAGCGAGGGTCTCGAGCAGTACTTC
TRBJ1-1,NA,TRBV29-1,NA,CSVEDRNTEAFF,TGCAGCGTTGAGGACAGGAACACTGAAGCTTTCTTT
TRBJ2-7,NA,TRBV11-1,many,CASSLVADHSYEQYF,TGTGCCAGCAGCTTAGTAGCGGACCACTCCTACGAGCAGTACTTC
TRBJ2-7,NA,TRBV5-5,few,CASSSGRGMEEQYF,TGTGCCAGCAGCAGCGGACGGGGCATGGAGGAGCAGTACTTC
TRBJ2-3,NA,TRBV5-1,many,CASSLAIRPSSTQYF,TGCGCCAGCAGCTTGGCAATCAGACCTAGTAGTACGCAGTATTTT
TRBJ2-1,NA,TRBV2,many,CASSDAPSNEQFF,TGTGCCAGCAGTGATGCGCCGAGCAATGAGCAGTTCTTC
TRBJ2-7,NA,TRBV24-1,NA,CATSDPRDISYEQYF,TGTGCCACCAGTGACCCCCGGGACATCTCCTACGAGCAGTACTTC
TRBJ2-5,NA,TRBV3-1,many,CASSQERAETQYF,TGTGCCAGCAGCCAAGAAAGGGCTGAGACCCAGTACTTC
TRBJ2-5,TRBD2,TRBV5-1,many,CASSPASGGAPTTTQYF,TGCGCCAGCAGCCCGGCTAGCGGGGGGGCGCCTACGACGACCCAGTACTTC
TRBJ2-7,TRBD2,TRBV18,many,CASQIAGALYEQYF,TGTGCCAGCCAAATAGCGGGGGCCCTCTACGAGCAGTACTTC
TRBJ1-2,TRBD1,TRBV9,many,CASSVGGGEFYGYTF,TGTGCCAGCAGCGTAGGAGGGGGCGAATTCTATGGCTACACCTTC
TRBJ2-2,NA,TRBV19,NA,CAGRTGFNTGELFF,TGTGCCGGCCGAACAGGGTTCAACACCGGGGAGCTGTTTTTT
TRBJ2-1,NA,TRBV11-2,many,CASTEGSSYYNEQFF,TGTGCCAGCACGGAGGGGTCATCCTACTACAATGAGCAGTTCTTC
TRBJ2-7,NA,TRBV20-1,many,CSARVGSTSSYEQYF,TGCAGTGCTAGAGTCGGCAGCACTTCCTCCTACGAGCAGTACTTC
TRBJ2-7,NA,TRBV2,NA,CASSQDLSSYEQYF,TGTGCCAGCTCCCAGGACCTTAGCTCCTACGAGCAGTACTTC
TRBJ2-1,NA,TRBV24-1,many,CATSDGELREQFF,TGTGCCACCAGTGACGGGGAGTTGCGTGAGCAGTTCTTC
TRBJ2-3,TRBD1,TRBV5-5,many,CASSLRWVGGATDTQYF,TGTGCCAGCAGCTTGAGGTGGGTAGGGGGCGCAACAGATACGCAGTATTTT
TRBJ2-1,TRBD2,TRBV20-1,many,CSAPGLADSYNEQFF,TGCAGTGCTCCGGGACTAGCGGACTCCTACAATGAGCAGTTCTTC
TRBJ2-7,TRBD2,TRBV3-1,many,CASSQDGGFEQYF,TGTGCCAGCAGCCAAGACGGGGGGTTCGAGCAGTACTTC
TRBJ2-7,NA,TRBV29-1,few,CSVGHHEQYF,TGCAGCGTTGGACACCACGAGCAGTACTTC
TRBJ2-7,NA,TRBV20-1,many,CSARDSRGKIPYEQYF,TGCAGTGCTAGAGACTCGAGGGGGAAAATTCCGTACGAGCAGTACTTC
TRBJ2-7,TRBD2,TRBV7-2,many,CASSFSLAPYEQYF,TGTGCCAGCAGCTTTTCACTAGCGCCCTACGAGCAGTACTTC
TRBJ2-1,TRBD1,TRBV14,few,CASSDSWDRGVNEQFF,TGTGCCAGCAGCGATTCATGGGACAGGGGTGTGAATGAGCAGTTCTTC
TRBJ2-7,NA,TRBV5-1,many,CASSLASSRGGGYEQYF,TGCGCCAGCAGCTTGGCCAGTAGCAGGGGAGGAGGCTACGAGCAGTACTTC
TRBJ2-5,NA,TRBV15,NA,CATSRGIQETQYF,TGTGCCACCAGCAGAGGTATCCAAGAGACCCAGTACTTC
TRBJ2-3,TRBD2,TRBV20-1,many,CSARLRELAGESTDTQYF,TGCAGTGCTAGGTTGAGGGAGCTAGCGGGGGAGAGCACAGATACGCAGTATTTT
TRBJ1-2,NA,TRBV3-1,NA,CASSQQGLLSYTF,TGTGCCAGCAGCCAACAGGGGCTGTTGAGCTACACCTTC
TRBJ2-1,TRBD2,TRBV25-1,few,CASRPTGGRRSYNEQFF,TGTGCCAGCAGGCCAACCGGGGGGAGACGCTCCTACAATGAGCAGTTCTTC
TRBJ1-6,NA,TRBV7-8,many,CASSPRTGNSPLHF,TGTGCCAGCAGCCCCCGGACGGGAAATTCACCCCTCCACTTT
TRBJ1-2,NA,TRBV2,many,CASSEEGNYGYTF,TGTGCCAGCAGTGAAGAGGGGAACTATGGCTACACCTTC
TRBJ1-2,TRBD1,TRBV15,many,CATSRGGQGRGYTF,TGTGCCACCAGCAGAGGTGGACAGGGAAGAGGCTACACCTTC
TRBJ2-7,NA,TRBV27,many,CASSSGLTRGEQYF,TGTGCCAGCAGTTCCGGACTGACGAGGGGGGAGCAGTACTTC
TRBJ1-4,TRBD1,TRBV30,NA,CAWRGDRGEKLFF,TGTGCCTGGAGGGGGGACAGGGGAGAAAAACTGTTTTTT
TRBJ2-3,TRBD2,TRBV7-9,many,CASSYGSGVTDTQYF,TGTGCCAGCAGCTATGGTAGCGGGGTCACAGATACGCAGTATTTT
TRBJ1-1,TRBD1,TRBV5-5,NA,CASSLARTGGGTEAFF,TGTGCCAGCAGCTTAGCTCGGACAGGGGGCGGCACTGAAGCTTTCTTT
TRBJ1-5,NA,TRBV28,once,CASSHGGGKEPQHF,TGTGCCAGCAGCCACGGGGGAGGGAAGGAGCCCCAGCATTTT
TRBJ2-3,TRBD2,TRBV6-4,few,CASSTSGSTDTQYF,TGTGCCAGCAGTACTAGCGGGAGCACAGATACGCAGTATTTT
TRBJ2-7,NA,TRBV4-2,NA,CASSQVWGKGYEQHF,TGTGCCAGCAGCCAAGTCTGGGGTAAGGGCTACGAGCAGCACTTC
TRBJ1-5,TRBD1,TRBV5-1,many,CASSRTGINQPQHF,TGCGCCAGCAGCAGGACAGGAATCAATCAGCCCCAGCATTTT
TRBJ2-1,NA,TRBV29-1,many,CSVDDAYNEQFF,TGCAGCGTTGACGACGCCTACAATGAGCAGTTCTTC
TRBJ2-4,NA,TRBV28,many,CASSLGLRQSQAKNIQYF,TGTGCCAGCAGTTTAGGGCTTCGGCAGTCCCAAGCCAAAAACATTCAGTACTTC
TRBJ1-1,TRBD1,TRBV29-1,many,CSVSTGLNTEAFF,TGCAGCGTCTCGACAGGGTTGAACACTGAAGCTTTCTTT
TRBJ2-2,TRBD2,TRBV27,NA,CASSQGLALAELFF,TGTGCCAGCAGTCAGGGACTAGCTCTCGCGGAGCTGTTTTTT
TRBJ2-7,TRBD2,TRBV30,many,CAREQGLEQYF,TGTGCGCGGGAGCAGGGTCTCGAGCAGTACTTC
TRBJ2-3,TRBD2,TRBV19,NA,CASSIGGTDTQYF,TGTGCCAGTAGTATCGGGGGGACAGATACGCAGTATTTT